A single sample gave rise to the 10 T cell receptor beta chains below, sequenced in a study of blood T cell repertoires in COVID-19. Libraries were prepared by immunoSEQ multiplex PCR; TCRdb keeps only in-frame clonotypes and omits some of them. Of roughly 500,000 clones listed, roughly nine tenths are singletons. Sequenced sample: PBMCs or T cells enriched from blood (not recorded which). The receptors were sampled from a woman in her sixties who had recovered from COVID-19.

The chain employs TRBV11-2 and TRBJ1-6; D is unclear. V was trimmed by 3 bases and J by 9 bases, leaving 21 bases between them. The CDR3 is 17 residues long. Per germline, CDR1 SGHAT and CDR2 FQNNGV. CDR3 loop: CASSLEGNSGKGSPLHF. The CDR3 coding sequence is TGTGCCAGCAGCTTGGAAGGAAACAGCGGAAAGGGTTCACCCCTCCACTTT.

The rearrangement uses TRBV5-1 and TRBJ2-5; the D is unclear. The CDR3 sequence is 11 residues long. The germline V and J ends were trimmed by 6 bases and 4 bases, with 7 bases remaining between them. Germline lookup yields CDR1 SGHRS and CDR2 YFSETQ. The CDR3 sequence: CASTLGETQYF. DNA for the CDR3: TGCGCCAGCACCCTAGGAGAGACCCAGTACTTC.

CDR3 loop: CATSDPGGKADTQYF. CDR3 nucleotides: TGTGCCACCAGTGATCCCGGGGGTAAAGCAGATACGCAGTATTTT. The chain has TRBV24-1 and TRBJ2-3; a weak D match, TRBD2 (6 bases). The CDR3 is made up of 15 amino acids. The germline gives CDR1 KGHDR, CDR2 SFDVKD. V lost 3 bases and J lost 4, with 13 bases in between.

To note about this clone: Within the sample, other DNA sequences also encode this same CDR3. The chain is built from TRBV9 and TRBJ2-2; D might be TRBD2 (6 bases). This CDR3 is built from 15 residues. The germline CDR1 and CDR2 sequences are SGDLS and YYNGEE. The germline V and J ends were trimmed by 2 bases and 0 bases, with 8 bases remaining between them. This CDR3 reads CASSVSGSNTGELFF. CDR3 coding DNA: TGTGCCAGCAGCGTTAGCGGATCGAACACCGGGGAGCTGTTTTTT.

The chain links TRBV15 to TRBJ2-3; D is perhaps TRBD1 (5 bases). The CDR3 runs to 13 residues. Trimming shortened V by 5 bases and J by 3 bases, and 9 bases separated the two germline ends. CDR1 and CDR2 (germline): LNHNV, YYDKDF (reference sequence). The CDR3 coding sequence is TGTGCCACCAGCTCCCGACAGACAGATACGCAGTATTTT. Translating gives CATSSRQTDTQYF. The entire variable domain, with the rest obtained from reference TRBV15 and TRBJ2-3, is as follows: DAMVIQNPRYQVTQFGKPVTLSCSQTLNHNVMYWYQQKSSQAPKLLFHYYDKDFNNEADTPDNFQSRRPNTSFCFLDIRSPGLGDTAMYLCATSSRQTDTQYFGPGTRLTVL.

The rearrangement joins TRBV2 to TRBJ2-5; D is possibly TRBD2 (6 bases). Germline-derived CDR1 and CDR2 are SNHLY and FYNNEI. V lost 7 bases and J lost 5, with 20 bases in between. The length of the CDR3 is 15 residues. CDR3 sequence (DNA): TGTGCCAGCATACGGGGCGGCCTAGCGATGGAGACCCAGTACTTC. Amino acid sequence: CASIRGGLAMETQYF.

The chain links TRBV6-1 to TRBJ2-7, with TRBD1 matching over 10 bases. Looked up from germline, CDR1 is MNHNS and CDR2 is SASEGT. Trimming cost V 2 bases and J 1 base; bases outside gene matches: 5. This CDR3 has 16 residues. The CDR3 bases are TGTGCCAGCAGTGAACAAGGGGGACAGGGGTCCTACGAGCAGTACGTC. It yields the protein CASSEQGGQGSYEQYV.

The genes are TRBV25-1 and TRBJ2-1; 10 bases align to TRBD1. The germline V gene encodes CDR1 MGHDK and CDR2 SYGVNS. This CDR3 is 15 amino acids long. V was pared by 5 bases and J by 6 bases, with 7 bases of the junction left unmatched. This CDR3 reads CASSRQGAGGNEQFF. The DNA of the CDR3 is TGTGCCAGCAGTAGACAGGGGGCGGGTGGCAATGAGCAGTTCTTC.

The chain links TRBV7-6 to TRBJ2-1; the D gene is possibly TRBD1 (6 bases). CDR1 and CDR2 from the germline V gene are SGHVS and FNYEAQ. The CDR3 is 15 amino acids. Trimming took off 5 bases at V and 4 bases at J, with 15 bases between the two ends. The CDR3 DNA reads TGTGCCAGCAGCCCAGATCAGGGGCTATACAATGAGCAGTTCTTC. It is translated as CASSPDQGLYNEQFF.

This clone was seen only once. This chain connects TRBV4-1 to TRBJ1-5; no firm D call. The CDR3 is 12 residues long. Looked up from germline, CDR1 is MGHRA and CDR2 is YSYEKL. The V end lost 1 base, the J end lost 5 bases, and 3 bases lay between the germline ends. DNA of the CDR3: TGCGCCAGCAGCCAAGGCGATCAGCCCCAGCATTTT. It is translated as CASSQGDQPQHF.